The 15 T cell receptor beta chains in this list originate from one sample, sequenced in a study of blood T cell repertoires in COVID-19. The repertoire was sequenced with immunoSEQ multiplex PCR; TCRdb's copy has only in-frame clones and lacks some. In the table there are under 200,000 clones, 84% of which are singletons. The sequencing sample was made of PBMCs or T cells enriched from blood (not recorded which). These receptors came from a man aged 50-59 years who had recovered from COVID-19.

The CDR3 coding sequence is TGCGCCAGCAGGGGGGGGGACTATGGCTACACCTTC. Translation: CASRGGDYGYTF. This chain connects TRBV10-1 to TRBJ1-2; possibly TRBD1 for D (5 bases). CDR1 and CDR2 from the germline V gene are WNHNN and SYGVQD (reference sequence). There are 12 residues in the CDR3. Trimming cost V 6 bases and J 3 bases, with 8 bases left between them.

The chain links TRBV11-2 to TRBJ1-2; D is perhaps TRBD1 (5 bases). The CDR3 length is 13 residues. The germline V gene encodes CDR1 SGHAT and CDR2 FQNNGV. Between the trimmed V and J ends, which lost 7 bases and 0 bases, there was a span of 9 bases. The CDR3 sequence: CASTATANYGYTF. The CDR3 nucleotides are TGTGCCAGCACCGCGACAGCTAACTATGGCTACACCTTC.

This rearrangement joins TRBV3-1 (or the pseudogene TRBV3-2) to TRBJ2-6; D unclear. V was clipped by 4 bases and J by 2 bases, with 9 bases between them. This CDR3 has 15 residues. Germline values: CDR1 LGHDT, CDR2 YNNKEL (reference sequence). CDR3 amino acids: CASSPVVAGANVLTF. The CDR3 region has the DNA TGTGCCAGCAGCCCTGTAGTGGCTGGGGCCAACGTCCTGACTTTC.

The DNA for the CDR3 is TGTGCCAGCAGCCAAATGGGAGGGGAGACCCAGTACTTC. This encodes CASSQMGGETQYF. The rearrangement links TRBV3-1 (or the pseudogene TRBV3-2) to TRBJ2-5; TRBD2 matches at 7 bases. Trimming took 2 bases from V and 5 from J; bases not matched to a gene: 2. This CDR3 has 13 residues. The germline V gene encodes CDR1 LGHDT and CDR2 YNNKEL (reference sequence).

This clone was counted many times. V and J are TRBV7-6 and TRBJ1-4, with 10 bases fitting TRBD1. V was clipped by 0 bases and J by 4 bases; unmatched bases: 5. CDR3 length: 17 amino acids. The germline CDR1 and CDR2 sequences are SGHVS and FNYEAQ. In DNA form, the CDR3 reads TGTGCCAGCAGCTTAGCACCAAGGACAGGGGGTAATGAAAAACTGTTTTTT. It specifies CASSLAPRTGGNEKLFF. The full variable domain, in which reference TRBV7-6 and TRBJ1-4 provide the parts outside the CDR3, is GAGVSQSPRYKVTKRGQDVALRCDPISGHVSLYWYRQALGQGPEFLTYFNYEAQQDKSGLPNDRFSAERPEGSISTLTIQRTEQRDSAMYRCASSLAPRTGGNEKLFFGSGTQLSVL.

The chain is built from TRBV6-5 and TRBJ2-7; 9 bases map to TRBD1. Losses at the gene ends were 5 bases for V and 2 bases for J; bases not matched to a gene: 4. The length of the CDR3 is 14 residues. The germline V gene encodes CDR1 MNHEY and CDR2 SVGAGI. CDR3 nucleotides: TGTGCCAGCAGTCGGACAGGGGTCCCCTACGAGCAGTACTTC. This translates into CASSRTGVPYEQYF.

This sequence joins TRBV10-2 and TRBJ2-3; 10 nucleotides align to TRBD2. The V gene's germline CDR1 is WSHSY and CDR2 SAAADI. The CDR3 runs to 17 residues. V lost 0 bases, J lost 1 base, and 4 bases stayed unmatched. CDR3: CASSESSSGGRTDTQYF. CDR3 DNA sequence: TGCGCCAGCAGTGAGTCGTCTAGCGGGGGACGCACAGATACGCAGTATTTT.

The V call is TRBV2, the J call TRBJ2-7; tentatively, D is TRBD2 (7 bases). There are 15 residues in the CDR3. Germline CDR1 reads SNHLY; CDR2 reads FYNNEI. V was cut by 4 bases and J by 0 bases, with 13 bases left in between. In nucleotides, the CDR3 is TGTGCCAGCAGTGTACAGGGAGGGAGCTCCTACGAGCAGTACTTC. Protein: CASSVQGGSSYEQYF.

This chain links TRBV9 with TRBJ2-7, with D unclear. The CDR3 consists of 16 residues. V dropped 0 bases and J dropped 0 bases, with 13 bases sitting between them. Per the germline V gene, CDR1 is SGDLS and CDR2 is YYNGEE. CDR3 in amino acids: CASSVGSGYDSYEQYF. The CDR3 DNA reads TGTGCCAGCAGCGTAGGTTCGGGTTACGACTCCTACGAGCAGTACTTC.

This CDR3 is CASSSGGPSSYNEQFF. For the CDR3, the DNA is TGTGCCAGTTCTAGCGGGGGGCCTTCTTCGTACAATGAGCAGTTCTTC. The genes are TRBV19 and TRBJ2-1, with 11 bases lining up with TRBD2. The V gene end was trimmed by 8 bases and the J gene end by 4 bases; junction bases not matched to a gene: 10. The CDR3 totals 16 residues. Germline loops: CDR1 LNHDA, CDR2 SQIVND (reference sequence).

J is TRBJ2-2 and V is TRBV7-3; weak D call: TRBD2 (6 bases). Germline assignment: CDR1 SGHTA and CDR2 FQGTGA. This CDR3 is built from 13 residues. Between the trimmed V and J ends, which lost 8 bases and 0 bases, there was a span of 7 bases. The CDR3 DNA reads TGTGCCAGCCGGGACTCGAACACCGGGGAGCTGTTTTTT. It is translated as CASRDSNTGELFF.

The chain carries TRBV12-3 or TRBV12-4 and TRBJ1-2; D unresolved. This CDR3 contains 13 residues. Between the trimmed V and J ends, which lost 2 bases and 6 bases, there was a span of 10 bases. The chain's CDR3 is CASSLPRGHGYTF. CDR3 coding DNA: TGTGCCAGCAGTTTACCCCGAGGTCATGGCTACACCTTC.

This clone came up once. V usage is TRBV3-1 (or the pseudogene TRBV3-2) and J usage is TRBJ2-4, with no clear D. Germline-derived CDR1 and CDR2 are LGHDT and YNNKEL (reference sequence). The CDR3 runs 15 residues. V was shortened by 4 bases and J by 0 bases, with 10 bases between the two germline ends. The CDR3 here is CASSPDFLAKNIQYF. For the CDR3, the DNA is TGTGCCAGCAGCCCCGACTTCCTAGCCAAAAACATTCAGTACTTC.

The chain joins TRBV20-1 to TRBJ2-7, with D unclear. CDR3 length equals 14 residues. From germline, CDR1 is DFQATT and CDR2 SNEGSKA (reference sequence). V was trimmed by 3 bases and J by 2 bases, leaving 14 bases between them. The CDR3, as DNA: TGCAGTGCTAGTTCGCAGGTTCCTACCTACGAGCAGTACTTC. Encoded protein: CSASSQVPTYEQYF.

The CDR3 loop reads CASSTRTGSGVYEQYF. The CDR3 DNA is TGCGCCAGCAGCACTAGGACGGGCTCCGGGGTCTACGAGCAGTACTTC. The V call is TRBV5-1, the J call TRBJ2-7, with a tentative D call TRBD2 (5 bases). From germline, CDR1 is SGHRS and CDR2 YFSETQ. V lost 4 bases and J 3 bases, leaving 20 bases between the germline ends. There are 16 residues in the CDR3. Drawing the rest from reference TRBV5-1 and TRBJ2-7, the complete variable domain is KAGVTQTPRYLIKTRGQQVTLSCSPISGHRSVSWYQQTPGQGLQFLFEYFSETQRNKGNFPGRFSGRQFSNSRSEMNVSTLELGDSALYLCASSTRTGSGVYEQYFGPGTRLTVT.